The entry below describes one TCR beta chain. These data are taken from a study of OX40 agonist ivuxolimab in advanced cancers. The CDR3 spans 14 residues. Germline values: CDR1 SQVTM, CDR2 ANQGSEA. Trimming left V 2 bases short and J 3 bases short, with 13 bases between. Only in-frame clones appear in the TCRdb table, and some are missing; sequencing was by immunoSEQ multiplex PCR. The sample includes tens of thousands of clones, roughly nine tenths of them seen just once. The receptor was derived from an adult with an advanced solid tumor such as melanoma, head and neck, liver or kidney cancer. This sequence joins TRBV29-1 and TRBJ1-1; no clear D. The sequencing used CD4+ or CD8+ T cells sorted from blood, collected in a trial of the OX40 agonist ivuxolimab. The DNA for the CDR3 is TGCAGCGTTGAACCCCCACGAACGGACACTGAAGCTTTCTTT. It codes for CSVEPPRTDTEAFF.